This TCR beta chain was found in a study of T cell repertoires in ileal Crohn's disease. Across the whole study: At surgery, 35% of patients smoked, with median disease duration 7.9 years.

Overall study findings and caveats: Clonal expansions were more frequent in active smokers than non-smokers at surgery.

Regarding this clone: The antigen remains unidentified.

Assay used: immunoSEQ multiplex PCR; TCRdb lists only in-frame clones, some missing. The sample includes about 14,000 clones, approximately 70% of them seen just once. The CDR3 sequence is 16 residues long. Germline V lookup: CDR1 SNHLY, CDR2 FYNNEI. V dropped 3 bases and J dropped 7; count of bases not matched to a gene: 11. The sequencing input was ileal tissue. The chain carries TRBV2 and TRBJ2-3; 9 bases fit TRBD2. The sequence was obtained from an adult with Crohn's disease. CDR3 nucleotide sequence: TGTGCCAGCAGTGAGGAGCGGGGGGAAGGATGGAATACGCAGTATTTT. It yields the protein CASSEERGEGWNTQYF.